The 25 T cell receptor beta chains in this list originate from one sample, sequenced in a study of T cells in women clearing cervical HPV infection. Assay used: immunoSEQ multiplex PCR; TCRdb lists only in-frame clones, some missing. This listing includes some 28,000 clones. The sample comprised blood buffy coat. The receptors originated from a woman between 18 and 75 years old with a cervical HPV16 infection that either progressed to CIN3+ or cleared (not recorded which).

On this clone itself: The CDR3 end is not reached by the read, which stops 3 residues before it; the germline J gene fills it in. J is TRBJ2-1 and V is TRBV20-1; TRBD2 matches at 10 bases. This CDR3 comprises 16 residues. Germline V gene data show CDR1 as DFQATT and CDR2 as SNEGSKA (reference sequence). V shed 2 bases, J shed 6 bases, and the junction held 10 bases outside the gene matches. The part of the CDR3 DNA that was read is TGCAGTGCTAGAACCCTAGCGGGGGTGCGAGGCAATGAG. Its translation is CSARTLAGVRGNE. In full, the CDR3 is CSARTLAGVRGNEQFF.

A note on this clone: From the germline J gene comes the end of the CDR3, since the read stops 3 residues before it. V and J are TRBV29-1 and TRBJ2-1; 7 bases fit TRBD1. Germline assignment: CDR1 SQVTM and CDR2 ANQGSEA. V shed 6 bases and J 9 bases; nucleotides not matched to a gene: 8. The CDR3 extends over 12 amino acids. The CDR3 loop is CSVATGVGEQFF. The CDR3 bases that were read are TGCAGCGTGGCCACAGGGGTTGGTGAG.

This CDR3 is CASSPGRPEAFF. The part of the CDR3 DNA that was read is TGTGCCAGCAGCCCGGGGAGGCCTGAA. The chain joins TRBV28 to TRBJ1-1; D remains ambiguous. The read ends 3 residues shy of where the CDR3 ends; the end is completed using the germline J gene. Trimming stripped 6 bases from V and 6 bases from J, with 11 bases between. Looked up from germline, CDR1 is MDHEN and CDR2 is SYDVKM. This CDR3 is 12 amino acids long.

With respect to this clone: The CDR3 extends 3 residues past the end of the read, so its final part is completed from the germline J gene. V is TRBV20-1 and J is TRBJ1-6; D perhaps matches TRBD1 (5 bases). The CDR3 extends over 13 amino acids. V was cut by 4 bases and J by 6 bases, with 10 bases left in between. Germline lookup yields CDR1 DFQATT and CDR2 SNEGSKA (reference sequence). The CDR3 spells CSATQGINSPLHF. CDR3 DNA, as far as it was read: TGCAGTGCTACCCAGGGAATTAATTCACCC.

On this clone: The junction departs from the called germline gene at one end, perhaps through a read error. The CDR3 end is not reached by the read, which stops 3 residues before it; the germline J gene fills it in. The rearrangement uses TRBV4-2 and TRBJ1-2; the D gene is possibly TRBD1 (6 bases). Germline loops: CDR1 LGHNA, CDR2 YNFKEQ. The CDR3 extends over 16 amino acids. CDR3 amino acids: CASSQGRTGREYGYTF. CDR3 bases read: TGCGCCAGCAGCCAAGGCCGCACAGGGAGAGAGTACGGC.

CDR3 DNA (partial): TGTGCCTGGAGAGGGGGGGCTTCTATC. Protein product: CAWRGGASI. The complete CDR3 protein is CAWRGGASIYTF. The chain has TRBV30 and TRBJ1-2; TRBD1 might be the D (6 bases). The CDR3 end is not reached by the read, which stops 3 residues before it; the germline J gene fills it in. This CDR3 has 12 amino acids. From germline, CDR1 is GTSNPN and CDR2 SVGIG (reference sequence).

On this clone itself: The read falls 3 residues short of the CDR3 end, and the missing part is taken from the germline J gene. The gene calls are TRBV14 and TRBJ2-1; 7 positions match TRBD2. Germline V gene data show CDR1 as SGHDN and CDR2 as FVKESK. Trimming removed 1 base from V and 7 bases from J; junction bases left unmatched: 13. The CDR3 runs to 17 residues. The sequenced CDR3 bases are TGTGCCAGCAGCCAAGTCCCGCGCGGCGGGAGCAGGAATGAG. Translated: CASSQVPRGGSRNE. The entire CDR3 sequence reads CASSQVPRGGSRNEQFF.

Note on this clone: The read ends 3 residues before the CDR3 terminus; that terminus is restored from the germline J gene. J is TRBJ2-7 and V is TRBV2, with 9 bases lining up with TRBD2. Trimming at V came to 4 bases and at J to 2 bases, leaving 6 bases not matched to a gene. From germline, CDR1 is SNHLY and CDR2 FYNNEI. CDR3 length equals 15 residues. The DNA read from the CDR3 is TGTGCCAGCAGTGCTAGCGGGGAAGGGACCTACGAG. Translated: CASSASGEGTYE. The CDR3 as a whole reads CASSASGEGTYEQYF. Filled out from reference TRBV2 and TRBJ2-7, the complete variable domain reads EPEVTQTPSHQVTQMGQEVILRCVPISNHLYFYWYRQILGQKVEFLVSFYNNEISEKSEIFDDQFSVERPDGSNFTLKIRSTKLEDSAMYFCASSASGEGTYEQYFGPGTRLTVT.

Of note for this clone: The missing CDR3 end, 3 residues past where the read stops, is filled in from the germline J gene. V is TRBV29-1 and J is TRBJ2-7; 7 bases are shared with TRBD1. The CDR3 is made up of 12 amino acids. Germline V gene data show CDR1 as SQVTM and CDR2 as ANQGSEA. The V gene end was trimmed by 5 bases and the J gene end by 2 bases; junction bases not matched to a gene: 3. The CDR3 spells CSVTGTAYEQYF. The part of the CDR3 DNA that was read is TGCAGCGTTACCGGGACAGCCTACGAG.

To note about this clone: The read stops 3 residues short of the end of the CDR3; the missing end is completed from the germline J gene. J is TRBJ1-1 and V is TRBV7-8, with D possibly TRBD1 on 6 matching bases. V was pared by 5 bases and J by 4 bases, with 23 bases between. Per germline, CDR1 SGHVS and CDR2 FQNEAQ. This CDR3 spans 17 amino acids. CDR3 DNA (partial): TGTGCCAGCAGCAAAGGGAGTCAGGGGCCTAGAGGCACTGAA. Translated: CASSKGSQGPRGTE. The entire CDR3 reads CASSKGSQGPRGTEAFF. The full variable domain, rest sourced from reference TRBV7-8 and TRBJ1-1, is GAGVSQSPRYKVAKRGQDVALRCDPISGHVSLFWYQQALGQGPEFLTYFQNEAQLDKSGLPSDRFFAERPEGSVSTLKIQRTQQEDSAVYLCASSKGSQGPRGTEAFFGQGTRLTVV.

The CDR3 DNA, read in part, is TGCGCCAGCAGCCAAGAGGACAGGCTATCCTACGAG. Amino acids: CASSQEDRLSYE. The whole CDR3 sequence reads CASSQEDRLSYEQYF. The rearrangement uses TRBV4-1 and TRBJ2-7; 7 bases line up with TRBD1. Read data end 3 residues before the CDR3 end; the end is taken from the germline J gene. V lost 0 bases to trimming and J lost 1 base; unmatched junction nucleotides: 3. Germline V gene data show CDR1 as MGHRA and CDR2 as YSYEKL. The CDR3 spans 15 residues.

Note on this clone: The sequenced fragment ends 3 residues before the CDR3 boundary, so the rest is inferred from the germline J gene. The chain employs TRBV27 and TRBJ2-1; tentatively, D is TRBD1 (6 bases). Trimming took off 8 bases at V and 8 bases at J, with 22 bases between the two ends. The V gene's germline CDR1 is MNHEY and CDR2 SMNVEV (reference sequence). The CDR3 runs to 15 residues. The CDR3 reads CASLYETGGSDEQFF. CDR3 DNA (partial): TGTGCCAGCCTCTACGAGACAGGAGGCTCGGATGAG.

As to this clone: The read gets to within 3 residues of the CDR3 end, and the germline J gene fills in the rest. The genes are TRBV6-2 or TRBV6-3 and TRBJ2-7, with D maybe TRBD1 (6 bases). The V end was cut by 6 bases, the J end by 4 bases, with 19 bases between. Per germline, CDR1 MNHEY and CDR2 SVGEGT. The CDR3 extends over 15 amino acids. The CDR3 bases that were read are TGTGCCAGCAGCCCCAGGGGATCGGGTCCGTACGAG. Its translation is CASSPRGSGPYE. The whole CDR3 is CASSPRGSGPYEQYF.

Note on this clone: The CDR3 end falls 3 residues outside the read, so it is completed with the germline J gene. The chain links TRBV7-2 to TRBJ1-6; D unresolved. The CDR3 is made up of 14 amino acids. CDR1 is SGHTA, CDR2 FQGNSA, per germline. Trimming left V 2 bases short and J 4 bases short, with 6 bases between. This CDR3 reads CASSLRPYNSPLHF. The DNA read from the CDR3 is TGTGCCAGCAGCTTACGTCCGTATAATTCACCC.

In the case of this clone: The sequenced fragment ends 3 residues before the CDR3 boundary, so the rest is inferred from the germline J gene. The rearrangement uses TRBV7-9 and TRBJ2-1, with 10 bases fitting TRBD1. Germline trimming cut 4 bases from V and 8 bases from J; bases unmatched to any gene: 5. CDR1 SEHNR and CDR2 FQNEAQ come from the germline V gene (reference sequence). This CDR3 contains 14 residues. CDR3 DNA, as far as it was read: TGTGCCAGCAGCTCAAGGGACAGGGGACATGAG. This encodes CASSSRDRGHE. The full CDR3 sequence reads CASSSRDRGHEQFF.

Regarding this clone: The read falls 3 residues short of the CDR3 end, and the missing part is taken from the germline J gene. The J gene is TRBJ2-1, the V gene TRBV6-1, with D tentatively TRBD1 (6 bases). Germline assignment: CDR1 MNHNS and CDR2 SASEGT. V gave up 0 bases and J gave up 1 base, with 13 bases separating them. The CDR3 sequence is 17 residues long. The CDR3 loop reads CASSEAPKGGSYNEQFF. The covered CDR3 bases are TGTGCCAGCAGTGAAGCGCCAAAAGGGGGATCCTACAATGAG.

Points on this clone: The read stops 3 residues short of the end of the CDR3; the missing end is completed from the germline J gene. The chain joins TRBV5-1 to TRBJ2-1, with 8 bases lining up with TRBD2. With 1 base clipped from V and 2 bases from J, the junction kept 8 bases outside the gene matches. The CDR3 spans 17 residues. The germline gives CDR1 SGHRS, CDR2 YFSETQ. The CDR3 reads CASSLRVSGTAYNEQFF. CDR3 DNA, as far as it was read: TGCGCCAGCAGCTTGAGGGTTAGCGGGACCGCCTACAATGAG.

A remark on this clone: Read coverage stops 3 residues before the CDR3 terminus; the germline J gene supplies the remainder. This chain joins TRBV6-1 and TRBJ1-1; possibly TRBD1 for D (6 bases). Germline V gene data show CDR1 as MNHNS and CDR2 as SASEGT. The CDR3 spans 14 residues. Partial CDR3 DNA: TGTGCCAGCAGTGAATCCTACGGGGGGCAAATA. Protein: CASSESYGGQI. The CDR3, in full, reads CASSESYGGQIAFF.

Concerning this clone: The read is 3 residues too short to cover the CDR3 end, so that end is filled in from the germline J gene. The rearrangement links TRBV7-6 to TRBJ1-2, with 9 bases identical to TRBD1. This CDR3 contains 15 residues. Germline CDR1 is SGHVS and CDR2 is FNYEAQ. CDR3 bases read: TGTGCCAGCAGCTTAGTCCCGACAGGGGGAGATACC. Translated: CASSLVPTGGDT. The CDR3 reads in full as CASSLVPTGGDTYTF.

This clone is classed as medium-sized by frequency. Coverage ceases 3 residues before the CDR3 finishes, and the germline J gene fills in the end. This chain connects TRBV12-3 or TRBV12-4 to TRBJ2-1, with a tentative D call TRBD1 (5 bases). CDR3 length: 15 amino acids. V lost 3 bases and J lost 6, with 15 bases in between. Here the CDR3 reads CASSFRRVRGNEQFF. Incomplete CDR3 DNA: TGTGCCAGCAGTTTCCGCAGGGTTAGGGGCAATGAG.

For this clone: The junction and the germline gene differ at one end; a read error may be behind it. From the germline J gene comes the end of the CDR3, since the read stops 3 residues before it. The chain employs TRBV7-7 and TRBJ1-2, with 8 bases matching TRBD1. The germline CDR1 and CDR2 sequences are SSHAT and FNYEAQ (reference sequence). The CDR3 runs 15 residues. CDR3 DNA (partial): TGTGCTAGCAGCCATGGACAGGGTCGAACCTACGAC. This codes for CASSHGQGRTYD. The CDR3 in its entirety is CASSHGQGRTYDYTF.

For this clone: The missing CDR3 end, 3 residues past where the read stops, is filled in from the germline J gene. V is TRBV10-3 and J is TRBJ2-1, with 7 positions matching TRBD1. With V trimmed by 6 bases and J by 2 bases, 4 bases remained unmatched. The CDR3 consists of 14 residues. The germline CDR1 and CDR2 sequences are ENHRY and SYGVKD. The covered CDR3 bases are TGTGCCATCAGAGGACAGGCCCCCTACAATGAG. This sequence encodes CAIRGQAPYNE. The whole CDR3 protein reads CAIRGQAPYNEQFF.

Remarks on this clone: The observed sequence ends 3 residues before the CDR3 terminus, with the missing tail filled in from the germline J gene. The chain has TRBV11-3 and TRBJ2-1; D unclear. CDR3 length: 15 residues. V was shortened by 5 bases and J by 9 bases, with 20 bases between the two germline ends. Germline V gene data show CDR1 as SGHNT and CDR2 as YENEEA. The CDR3: CASSLHEATIGEQFF. CDR3 bases read: TGTGCCAGCAGCCTCCACGAGGCAACAATTGGTGAG.

Remarks on this clone: The read falls 3 residues short of the CDR3 end, and the missing part is taken from the germline J gene. This chain uses TRBV18 with TRBJ2-3, with TRBD1 matching 8 bases. From germline, CDR1 is KGHSH and CDR2 LQKENI. The CDR3 runs 14 residues. The CDR3 bases that were read are TGTGCCAGCTCGGCCCGACAGGGGCAAGAGACG. This codes for CASSARQGQET. The complete CDR3 sequence is CASSARQGQETQYF.

On this clone itself: The read ends 3 residues early relative to the CDR3; the germline J gene fills the gap. The rearrangement uses TRBV20-1 and TRBJ2-7, with 7 bases that match TRBD2. The CDR3 consists of 14 residues. Unmatched junction bases numbered 8, after V lost 6 bases and J lost 0 bases. The V gene's germline CDR1 is DFQATT and CDR2 SNEGSKA (reference sequence). The sequenced CDR3 bases are TGCAGTGCGAACCCCGGGACTACCTCCTACGAG. Protein sequence: CSANPGTTSYE. The CDR3, in full, reads CSANPGTTSYEQYF.